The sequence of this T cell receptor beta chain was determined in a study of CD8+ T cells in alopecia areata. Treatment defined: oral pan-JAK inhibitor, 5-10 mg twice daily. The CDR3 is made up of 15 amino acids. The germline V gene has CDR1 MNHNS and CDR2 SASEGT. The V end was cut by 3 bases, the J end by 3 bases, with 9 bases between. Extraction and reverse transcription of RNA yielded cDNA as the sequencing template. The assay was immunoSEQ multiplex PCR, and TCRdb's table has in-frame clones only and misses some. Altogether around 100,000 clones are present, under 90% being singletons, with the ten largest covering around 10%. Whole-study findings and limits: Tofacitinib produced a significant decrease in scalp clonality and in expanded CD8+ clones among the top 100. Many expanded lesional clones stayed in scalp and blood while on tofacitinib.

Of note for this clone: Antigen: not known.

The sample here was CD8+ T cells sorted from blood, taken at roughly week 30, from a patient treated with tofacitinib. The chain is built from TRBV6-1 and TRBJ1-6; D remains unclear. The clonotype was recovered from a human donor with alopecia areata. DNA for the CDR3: TGTGCCAGCAGTGACTCGGACTTCTATAATTCACCCCTCCACTTT. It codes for CASSDSDFYNSPLHF.